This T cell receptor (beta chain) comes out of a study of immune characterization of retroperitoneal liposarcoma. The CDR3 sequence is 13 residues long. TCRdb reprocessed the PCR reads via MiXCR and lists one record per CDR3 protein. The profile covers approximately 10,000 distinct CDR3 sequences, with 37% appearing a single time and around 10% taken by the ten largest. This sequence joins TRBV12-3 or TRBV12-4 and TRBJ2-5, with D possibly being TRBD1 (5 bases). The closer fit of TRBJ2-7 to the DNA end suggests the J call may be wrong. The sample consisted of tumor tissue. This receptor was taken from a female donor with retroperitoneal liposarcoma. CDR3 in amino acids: CASSSTGIYEQYF. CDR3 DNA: TGTGCCAGCAGTTCTACAGGTATCTACGAGCAGTACTTC.